One sample yielded the 10 T cell receptor beta chains listed below, sequenced in a study of blood T cell repertoires in COVID-19. Libraries were prepared by immunoSEQ multiplex PCR; TCRdb keeps only in-frame clonotypes and omits some of them. Counted here are approximately 200,000 clones, 80% to 90% occurring once; the ten biggest clones make up around 1.9%. The sample was peripheral blood. Every receptor here comes from a man in his 70s with active or convalescent COVID-19.

The rearrangement links TRBV5-1 to TRBJ2-7, with 8 bases fitting TRBD1. CDR3 length equals 13 residues. Trimming removed 4 bases from V and 3 bases from J; junction bases left unmatched: 3. The germline CDR1 and CDR2 sequences are SGHRS and YFSETQ. The DNA for the CDR3 is TGCGCCAGCAGCCACGGACAGGGCTACGAGCAGTACTTC. The encoded protein is CASSHGQGYEQYF.

CDR3 nucleotides: TGTGCCAGCAGTGAAGCACGCCAGTATGGCTACACCTTC. This codes for CASSEARQYGYTF. This chain links TRBV2 with TRBJ1-2; D remains unclear. CDR3 length: 13 residues. Germline assignment: CDR1 SNHLY and CDR2 FYNNEI. V was cut by 0 bases and J by 5 bases, with 7 bases left in between.

The V and J genes are TRBV7-2 and TRBJ1-3, with D perhaps matching TRBD1 (5 bases). Germline CDR1 SGHTA, CDR2 FQGNSA. The CDR3 has 16 amino acids. The V and J ends lost 5 bases and 2 bases respectively, with 16 bases between them. In DNA, the CDR3 is TGTGCCAGCAGCCAATCGGGGGGGACGACTGGAAACACCATATATTTT. This translates into CASSQSGGTTGNTIYF.

The V gene is TRBV10-2, the J gene TRBJ2-3; TRBD2 aligns across 7 bases. The germline gives CDR1 WSHSY, CDR2 SAAADI. The ends lost 2 bases at V and 3 bases at J; junction bases unmatched: 14. There are 18 residues in the CDR3. The CDR3 is CASSEGSRGGGRTDTQYF. Here the CDR3 DNA reads TGCGCCAGCAGTGAGGGTTCGCGGGGAGGCGGGAGAACAGATACGCAGTATTTT.

The chain links TRBV28 to TRBJ2-5, with 14 bases fitting TRBD2. This CDR3 has 16 residues. J gave up 4 bases and V 2 bases, and 3 bases lay outside the gene matches. The germline gives CDR1 MDHEN, CDR2 SYDVKM. The CDR3 loop is CASSLPGLAGAETQYF. The CDR3 nucleotides are TGTGCCAGCAGTTTACCGGGACTAGCGGGAGCAGAGACCCAGTACTTC.

This clone was picked up one time. The V and J genes are TRBV6-2 or TRBV6-3 and TRBJ2-2, with D possibly matching TRBD2 (7 bases). The CDR3 covers 16 residues. Germline V gene lookup returns CDR1 MNHEY and CDR2 SVGEGT. V was shortened by 2 bases and J by 1 base, with 11 bases between the two germline ends. The CDR3 DNA reads as TGTGCCAGCAGTTACCGGGGGGACATGAACACCGGGGAGCTGTTTTTT. This gives the protein CASSYRGDMNTGELFF.

The chain combines TRBV11-3 with TRBJ2-3, with 9 nucleotides matching TRBD1. The V gene end was trimmed by 5 bases and the J gene end by 3 bases; junction bases not matched to a gene: 6. The germline V gene has CDR1 SGHNT and CDR2 YENEEA. There are 15 residues in the CDR3. The DNA of the CDR3 is TGTGCCAGCAGCCCGGGACAGGGAAGAACAGATACGCAGTATTTT. Translation gives CASSPGQGRTDTQYF.

The V gene is TRBV5-1, the J gene TRBJ2-1; a weak D match, TRBD2 (6 bases). Trimming took off 1 base at V and 1 base at J, with 12 bases between the two ends. CDR3 length equals 16 residues. The germline V gene has CDR1 SGHRS and CDR2 YFSETQ. CDR3 nucleotide sequence: TGCGCCAGCAGCTTGTTTTCGGGGGTTTCCTACAATGAGCAGTTCTTC. Its translation: CASSLFSGVSYNEQFF.

J is TRBJ1-6 and V is TRBV28; D call uncertain. The germline CDR1 and CDR2 sequences are MDHEN and SYDVKM. Trimming took 7 bases from V and 11 from J, leaving 12 bases between them. This CDR3 has 12 amino acids. The CDR3: CASTTDRTPLHF. The CDR3 region has the DNA TGTGCCAGCACAACAGATCGTACACCCCTCCACTTT.

The V call is TRBV24-1, the J call TRBJ2-1, with TRBD2 as a possible D gene (6 bases). The CDR3 is 16 amino acids. Germline V gene sequence: CDR1 KGHDR, CDR2 SFDVKD. V was pared by 9 bases and J by 4 bases, with 21 bases between. The CDR3 protein is CATRPNGGSVYNEQFF. DNA for the CDR3: TGTGCCACCCGTCCCAATGGGGGGAGCGTTTACAATGAGCAGTTCTTC.